This TCR beta chain was identified in a study of blood T cell repertoires in COVID-19. Background on the study: There were acute and convalescent COVID-19 samples, and they came from the United States, Italy and Spain. PBMCs, B-cell-depleted T cells, or T cells provided the cDNA or gDNA that made up the material.

The CDR3 totals 13 residues. CDR1 SEHNR and CDR2 FQNEAQ come from the germline V gene (reference sequence). V shed 3 bases and J shed 4 bases, with 6 bases lying between them. Methods used by the authors: Reference gene primer amplification gave nucleated cell count estimates. The table came from immunoSEQ multiplex PCR; TCRdb's copy has only in-frame clones and leaves some out. V, J and clone size are taken as reported in that table, and D and trimming were inferred from the DNA itself. This table holds 90,000 or so clones, roughly 89% found once. Sequencing was done on a sample of peripheral blood. The TCR originated in a woman between 65 and 79 years old with acute or convalescent COVID-19. This chain joins TRBV7-9 and TRBJ2-2; weak D call: TRBD1 (5 bases). The CDR3 bases are TGTGCCAGCAGCTTGACAGCCACCGGGGAGCTGTTTTTT. Translated: CASSLTATGELFF.